This T cell receptor (beta chain) appears in the sequencing data of a study of CD8 T cells in ankylosing spondylitis. Study-level results: Ankylosing spondylitis blood appeared to be characterized by a TCR beta motif of 7 to 9 highly homologous variants. Disease-linked clones reportedly showed significant enrichment in matched ankylosing spondylitis synovial fluid. Clones linked to the disease showed a CD8+ phenotype. They occurred at relatively low frequencies in peripheral blood.

It was by quantitative 5'-RACE with molecular barcodes that TCR beta libraries were made. In TCRdb, the 5' RACE reads were re-called with MiXCR into one record per CDR3 protein. This table holds 700,000 to 850,000 distinct CDR3 sequences, around 11% found once. As to this clonotype: Its target is not known.

Per germline, CDR1 DFQATT and CDR2 SNEGSKA (reference sequence). This CDR3 region has 17 residues. The sequenced sample consisted of blood, either unsorted or a sorted T cell fraction (not recorded which). The receptor was derived from a male donor with ankylosing spondylitis. The V and J genes are TRBV20-1 and TRBJ1-5; 9 nucleotides line up with TRBD1. The CDR3 coding sequence is TGCAGCACCACCGGGACAGGGAGTTTGGGTTTGGGTCAGCCCCAGCATTTT. Translating gives CSTTGTGSLGLGQPQHF.